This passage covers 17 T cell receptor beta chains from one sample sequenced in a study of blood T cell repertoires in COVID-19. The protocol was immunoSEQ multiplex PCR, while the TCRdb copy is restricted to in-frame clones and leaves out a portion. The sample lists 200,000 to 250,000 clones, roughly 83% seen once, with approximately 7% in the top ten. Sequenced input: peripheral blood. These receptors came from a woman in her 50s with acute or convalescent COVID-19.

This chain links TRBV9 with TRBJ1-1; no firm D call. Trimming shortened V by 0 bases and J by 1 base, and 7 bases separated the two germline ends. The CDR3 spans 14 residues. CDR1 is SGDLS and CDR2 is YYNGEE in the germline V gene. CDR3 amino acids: CASSVVETNTEAFF. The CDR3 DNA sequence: TGTGCCAGCAGCGTAGTGGAGACGAACACTGAAGCTTTCTTT.

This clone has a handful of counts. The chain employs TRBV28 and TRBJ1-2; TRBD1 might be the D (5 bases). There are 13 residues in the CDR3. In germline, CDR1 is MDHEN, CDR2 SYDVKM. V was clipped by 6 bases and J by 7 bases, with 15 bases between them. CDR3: CASRDRKTGGYTF. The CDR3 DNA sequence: TGTGCCAGCAGAGACAGAAAAACCGGTGGCTACACCTTC.

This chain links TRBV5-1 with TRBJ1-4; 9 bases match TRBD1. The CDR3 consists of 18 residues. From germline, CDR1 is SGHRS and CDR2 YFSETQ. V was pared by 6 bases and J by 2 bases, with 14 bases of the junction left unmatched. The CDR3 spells CASKWGQGLYGTNEKLFF. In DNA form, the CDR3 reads TGCGCCAGCAAATGGGGACAGGGTCTATATGGGACTAATGAAAAACTGTTTTTT.

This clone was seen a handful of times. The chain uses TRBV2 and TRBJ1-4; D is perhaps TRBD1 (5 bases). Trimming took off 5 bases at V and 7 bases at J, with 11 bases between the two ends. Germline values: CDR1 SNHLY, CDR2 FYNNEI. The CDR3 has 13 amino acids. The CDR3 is CASSLRGVEKLFF. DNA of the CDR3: TGTGCCAGCAGTCTGCGGGGGGTTGAAAAACTGTTTTTT. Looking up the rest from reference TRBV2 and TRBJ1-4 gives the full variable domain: EPEVTQTPSHQVTQMGQEVILRCVPISNHLYFYWYRQILGQKVEFLVSFYNNEISEKSEIFDDQFSVERPDGSNFTLKIRSTKLEDSAMYFCASSLRGVEKLFFGSGTQLSVL.

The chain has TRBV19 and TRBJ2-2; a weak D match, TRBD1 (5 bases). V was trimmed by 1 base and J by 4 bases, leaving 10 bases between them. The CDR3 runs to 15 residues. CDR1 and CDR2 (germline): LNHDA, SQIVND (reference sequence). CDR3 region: CASSIGGSFTGELFF. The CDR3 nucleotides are TGTGCCAGTAGTATAGGGGGCAGCTTCACCGGGGAGCTGTTTTTT.

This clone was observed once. DNA for the CDR3: TGTGCCAGCCAGCAGGGATTTAGGAACACCATATATTTT. This encodes CASQQGFRNTIYF. This chain links TRBV6-5 with TRBJ1-3, with D possibly matching TRBD1 (5 bases). CDR3 length: 13 amino acids. V lost 8 bases to trimming and J lost 7 bases, with 15 bases between them. Germline lookup yields CDR1 MNHEY and CDR2 SVGAGI.

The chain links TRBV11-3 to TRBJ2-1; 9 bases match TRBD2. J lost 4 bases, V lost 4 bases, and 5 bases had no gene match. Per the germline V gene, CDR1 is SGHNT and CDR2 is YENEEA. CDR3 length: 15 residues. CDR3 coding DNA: TGTGCCAGCAGCTGGGGTGCGGGGGGGTACAATGAGCAGTTCTTC. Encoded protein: CASSWGAGGYNEQFF.

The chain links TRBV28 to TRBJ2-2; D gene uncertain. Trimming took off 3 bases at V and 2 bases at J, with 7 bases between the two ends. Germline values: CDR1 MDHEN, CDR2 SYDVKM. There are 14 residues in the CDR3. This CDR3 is CASSFVLNTGELFF. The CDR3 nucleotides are TGTGCCAGCAGTTTTGTACTTAACACCGGGGAGCTGTTTTTT.

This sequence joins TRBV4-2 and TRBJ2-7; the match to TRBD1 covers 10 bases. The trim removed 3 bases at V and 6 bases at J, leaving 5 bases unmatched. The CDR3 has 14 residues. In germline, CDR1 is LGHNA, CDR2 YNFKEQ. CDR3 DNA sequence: TGTGCCAGCAGCCAGGGACAGGGGTTGGGCGAGCAGTACTTC. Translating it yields CASSQGQGLGEQYF.

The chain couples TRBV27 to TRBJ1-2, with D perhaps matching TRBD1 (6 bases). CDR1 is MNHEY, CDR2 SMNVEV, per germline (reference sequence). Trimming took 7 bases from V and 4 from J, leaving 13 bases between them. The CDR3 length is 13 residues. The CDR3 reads CASTSTGTYGYTF. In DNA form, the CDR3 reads TGTGCCAGCACCTCCACAGGGACCTATGGCTACACCTTC.

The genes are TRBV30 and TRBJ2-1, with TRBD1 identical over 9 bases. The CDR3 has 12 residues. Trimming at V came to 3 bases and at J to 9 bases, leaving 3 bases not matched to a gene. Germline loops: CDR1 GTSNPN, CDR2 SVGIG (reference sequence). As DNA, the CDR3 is TGTGCCTGGAGCCCGGGACAGGGTGAGCAGTTCTTC. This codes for CAWSPGQGEQFF.

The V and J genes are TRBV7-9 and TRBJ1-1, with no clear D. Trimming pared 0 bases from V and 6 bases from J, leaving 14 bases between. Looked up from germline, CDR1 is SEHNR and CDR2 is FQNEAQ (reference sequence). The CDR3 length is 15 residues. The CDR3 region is CASSLAEGQASEAFF. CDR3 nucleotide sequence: TGTGCCAGCAGCTTAGCTGAGGGTCAGGCGTCTGAAGCTTTCTTT.

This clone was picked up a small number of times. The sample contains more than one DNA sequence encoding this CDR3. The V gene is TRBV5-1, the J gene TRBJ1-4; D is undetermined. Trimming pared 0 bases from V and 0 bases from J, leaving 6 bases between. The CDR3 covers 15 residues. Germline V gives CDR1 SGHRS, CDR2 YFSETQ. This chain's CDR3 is CASSLAQATNEKLFF. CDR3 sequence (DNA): TGCGCCAGCAGCTTGGCTCAGGCAACTAATGAAAAACTGTTTTTT.

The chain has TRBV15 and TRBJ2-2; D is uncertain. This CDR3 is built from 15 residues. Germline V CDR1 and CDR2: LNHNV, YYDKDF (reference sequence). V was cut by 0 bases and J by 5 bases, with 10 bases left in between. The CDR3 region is CATSRDETLTGELFF. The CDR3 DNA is TGTGCCACCAGCAGAGACGAGACACTTACCGGGGAGCTGTTTTTT.

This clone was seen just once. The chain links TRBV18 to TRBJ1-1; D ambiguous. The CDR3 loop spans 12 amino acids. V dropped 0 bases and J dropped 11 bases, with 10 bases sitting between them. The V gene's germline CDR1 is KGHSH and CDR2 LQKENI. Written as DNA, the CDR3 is TGTGCCAGCTCACCACCGGGAGGATGGGCTTTCTTT. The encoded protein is CASSPPGGWAFF.

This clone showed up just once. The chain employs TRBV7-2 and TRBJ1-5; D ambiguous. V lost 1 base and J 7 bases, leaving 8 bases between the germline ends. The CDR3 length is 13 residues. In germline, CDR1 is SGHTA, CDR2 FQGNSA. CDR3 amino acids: CASSLVAIQPQHF. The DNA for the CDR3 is TGTGCCAGCAGCTTAGTAGCGATCCAGCCCCAGCATTTT.

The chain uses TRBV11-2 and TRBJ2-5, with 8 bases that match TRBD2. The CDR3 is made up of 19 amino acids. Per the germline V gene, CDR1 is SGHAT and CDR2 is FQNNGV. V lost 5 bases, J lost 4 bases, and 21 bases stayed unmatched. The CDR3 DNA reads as TGTGCCAGCAGCCCCCGCTCTTGGGAGGTCGGGAGGGCCCCAGAGACCCAGTACTTC. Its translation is CASSPRSWEVGRAPETQYF. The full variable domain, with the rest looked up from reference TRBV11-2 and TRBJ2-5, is EAGVAQSPRYKIIEKRQSVAFWCNPISGHATLYWYQQILGQGPKLLIQFQNNGVVDDSQLPKDRFSAERLKGVDSTLKIQPAKLEDSAVYLCASSPRSWEVGRAPETQYFGPGTRLLVL.